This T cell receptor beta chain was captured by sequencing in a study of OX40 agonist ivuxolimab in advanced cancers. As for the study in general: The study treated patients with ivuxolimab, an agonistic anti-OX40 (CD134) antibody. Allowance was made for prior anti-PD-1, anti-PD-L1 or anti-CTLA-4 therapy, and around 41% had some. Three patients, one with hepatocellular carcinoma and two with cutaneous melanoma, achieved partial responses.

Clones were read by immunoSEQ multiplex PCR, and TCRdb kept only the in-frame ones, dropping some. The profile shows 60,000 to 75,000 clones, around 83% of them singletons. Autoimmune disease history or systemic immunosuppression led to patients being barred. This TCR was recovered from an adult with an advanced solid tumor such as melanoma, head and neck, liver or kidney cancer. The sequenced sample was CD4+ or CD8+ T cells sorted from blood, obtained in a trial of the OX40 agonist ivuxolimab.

The CDR3 spells CASSPLAGANTGELFF. In DNA form, the CDR3 reads TGTGCCAGCTCACCCCTAGCGGGAGCCAACACCGGGGAGCTGTTTTTT. The genes are TRBV18 and TRBJ2-2; 10 positions match TRBD2. The trim removed 3 bases at V and 2 bases at J, leaving 3 bases unmatched. Germline CDR1 reads KGHSH; CDR2 reads LQKENI. CDR3 length: 16 amino acids.